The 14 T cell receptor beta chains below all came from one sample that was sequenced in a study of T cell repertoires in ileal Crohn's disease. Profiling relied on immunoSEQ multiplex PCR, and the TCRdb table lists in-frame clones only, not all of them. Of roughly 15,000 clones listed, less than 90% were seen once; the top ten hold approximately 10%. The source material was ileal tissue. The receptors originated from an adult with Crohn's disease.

The CDR3 DNA sequence: TGCGCCAGCAGCTTGGAGGCGTTGCGGGAGACCCAGTACTTC. It codes for CASSLEALRETQYF. The chain is built from TRBV5-1 and TRBJ2-5; the D is unclear. Trimming took 0 bases from V and 5 from J, leaving 11 bases between them. CDR1 and CDR2 from the germline V gene are SGHRS and YFSETQ. The CDR3 extends over 14 amino acids.

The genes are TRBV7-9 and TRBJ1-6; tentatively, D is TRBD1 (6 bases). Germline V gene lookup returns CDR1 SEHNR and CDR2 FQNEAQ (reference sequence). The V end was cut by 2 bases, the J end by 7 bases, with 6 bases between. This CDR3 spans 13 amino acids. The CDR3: CASSLQGNSPLHF. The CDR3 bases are TGTGCCAGCAGCTTACAGGGGAATTCACCCCTCCACTTT.

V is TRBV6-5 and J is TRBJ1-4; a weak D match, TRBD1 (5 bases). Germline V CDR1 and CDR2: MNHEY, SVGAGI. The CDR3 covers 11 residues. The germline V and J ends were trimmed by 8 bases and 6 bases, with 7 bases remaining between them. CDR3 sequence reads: CASQGDEKLFF. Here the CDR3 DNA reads TGTGCCAGCCAGGGTGATGAAAAACTGTTTTTT.

This CDR3 is CASSLERGGSYNEQFF. The CDR3 DNA sequence: TGTGCCAGCAGCTTGGAGCGGGGGGGCTCCTACAATGAGCAGTTCTTC. The chain uses TRBV5-8 and TRBJ2-1; 10 positions match TRBD2. Germline V gene sequence: CDR1 SGHTS, CDR2 YDEGEE. V gave up 0 bases and J gave up 0 bases; unmatched junction bases: 0. The CDR3 extends over 16 amino acids.

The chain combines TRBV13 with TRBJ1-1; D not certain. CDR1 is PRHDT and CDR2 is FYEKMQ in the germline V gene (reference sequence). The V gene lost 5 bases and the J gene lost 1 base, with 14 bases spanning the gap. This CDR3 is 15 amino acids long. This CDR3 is CASSPGQSRNTEAFF. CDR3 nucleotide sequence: TGTGCCAGCAGCCCGGGTCAGTCAAGGAACACTGAAGCTTTCTTT.

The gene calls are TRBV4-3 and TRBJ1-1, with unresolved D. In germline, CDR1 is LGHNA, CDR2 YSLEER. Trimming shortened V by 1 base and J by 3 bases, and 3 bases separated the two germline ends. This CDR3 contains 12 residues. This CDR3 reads CASSQGDTEAFF. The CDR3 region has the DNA TGCGCCAGCAGCCAAGGCGACACTGAAGCTTTCTTT.

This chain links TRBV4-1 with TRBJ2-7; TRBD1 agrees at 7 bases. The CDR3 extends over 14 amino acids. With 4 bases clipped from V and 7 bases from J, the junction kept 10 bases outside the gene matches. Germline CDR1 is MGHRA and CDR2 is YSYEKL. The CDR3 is CASSPRDRMGEQYF. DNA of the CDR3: TGCGCCAGCAGCCCCCGGGACAGAATGGGGGAGCAGTACTTC.

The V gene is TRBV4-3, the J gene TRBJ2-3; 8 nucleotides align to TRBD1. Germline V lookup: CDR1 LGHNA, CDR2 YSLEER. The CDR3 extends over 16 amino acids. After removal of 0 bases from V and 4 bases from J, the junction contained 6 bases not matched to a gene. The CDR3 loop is CASSQDPTGGADTQYF. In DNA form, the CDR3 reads TGCGCCAGCAGCCAAGATCCTACAGGGGGAGCAGATACGCAGTATTTT.

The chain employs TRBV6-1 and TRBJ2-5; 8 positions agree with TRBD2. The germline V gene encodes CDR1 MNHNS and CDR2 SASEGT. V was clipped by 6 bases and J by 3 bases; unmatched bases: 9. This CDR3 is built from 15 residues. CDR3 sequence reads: CASSIRGGFEETQYF. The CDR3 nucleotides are TGTGCCAGCAGCATCCGGGGGGGGTTCGAAGAGACCCAGTACTTC.

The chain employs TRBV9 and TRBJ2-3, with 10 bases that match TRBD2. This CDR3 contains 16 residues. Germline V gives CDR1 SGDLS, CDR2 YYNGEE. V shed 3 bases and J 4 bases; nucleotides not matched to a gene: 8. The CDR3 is CASSGISGGAADTQYF. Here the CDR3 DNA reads TGTGCCAGCAGCGGAATAAGCGGGGGGGCGGCAGATACGCAGTATTTT.

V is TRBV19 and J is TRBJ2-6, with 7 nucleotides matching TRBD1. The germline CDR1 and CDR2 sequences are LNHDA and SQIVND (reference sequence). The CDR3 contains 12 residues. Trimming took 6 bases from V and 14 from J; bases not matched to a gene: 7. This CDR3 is CASSTRQGILTF. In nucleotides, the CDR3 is TGTGCCAGTAGCACAAGACAGGGAATCCTGACTTTC. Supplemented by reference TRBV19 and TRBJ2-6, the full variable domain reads DGGITQSPKYLFRKEGQNVTLSCEQNLNHDAMYWYRQDPGQGLRLIYYSQIVNDFQKGDIAEGYSVSREKKESFPLTVTSAQKNPTAFYLCASSTRQGILTFGAGSRLTVL.

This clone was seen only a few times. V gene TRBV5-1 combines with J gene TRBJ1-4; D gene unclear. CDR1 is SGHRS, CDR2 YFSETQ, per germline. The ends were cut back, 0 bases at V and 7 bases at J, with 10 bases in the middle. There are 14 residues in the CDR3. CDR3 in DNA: TGCGCCAGCAGCTTGGAATCCTACGGTGAAAAACTGTTTTTT. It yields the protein CASSLESYGEKLFF.

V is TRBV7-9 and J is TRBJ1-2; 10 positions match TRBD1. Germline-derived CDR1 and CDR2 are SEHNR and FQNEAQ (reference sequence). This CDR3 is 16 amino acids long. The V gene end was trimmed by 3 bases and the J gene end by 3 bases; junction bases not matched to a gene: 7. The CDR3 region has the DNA TGTGCCAGCAGCTTCCGGGACAGGGGAAGCGACTATGGCTACACCTTC. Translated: CASSFRDRGSDYGYTF.

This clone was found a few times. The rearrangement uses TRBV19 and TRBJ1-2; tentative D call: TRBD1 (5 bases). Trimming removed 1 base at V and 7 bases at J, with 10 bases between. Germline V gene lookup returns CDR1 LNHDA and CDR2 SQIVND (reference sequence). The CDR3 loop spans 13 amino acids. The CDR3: CASSIGGDGGYTF. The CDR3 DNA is TGTGCCAGTAGTATAGGGGGGGACGGTGGCTACACCTTC.